This TCR beta chain comes out of a study of CD8 T cells in Susac syndrome (dated by TCRdb to the late 2010s). For the wider study: Of the Susac syndrome patients who were sequenced, about 6 had clinically active disease and roughly 8 were in clinical remission. At blood withdrawal, Susac syndrome patients were either therapy-naive, taking corticosteroids (in some cases with IVIg as well), or taking IVIg alone. The study used repertoire sequencing to test whether antigen drove CD8+ T cell activation and differentiation in Susac syndrome. The clonality of the CD8+ T cell repertoire was compared across approximately 12 healthy donors, around 14 Susac syndrome patients and 15 multiple sclerosis patients.

Peripheral blood CD8+ and CD4+ T cells from healthy donors, Susac syndrome patients and multiple sclerosis patients were profiled using high-throughput TCR beta sequencing. Susac syndrome patients met recently defined diagnostic criteria for definite or probable disease. Bulk CD8+ and CD4+ T cells were purified magnetically by negative isolation, whereas CD8+ TEMRA cells were enriched by FACS. Blood was drawn into EDTA tubes, processed within 24 hours, and PBMCs were isolated by density gradient centrifugation. PBMCs intended for TCR sequencing were cryopreserved in liquid nitrogen and thawed later in a water bath at 37 degrees C. The sorted or isolated CD4+, CD8+ and CD8+ TEMRA cells had a purity of 90% or higher. From its cysteine to its phenylalanine, the CDR3 spans 15 amino acids. Just the 45-base CDR3 DNA is kept, in frame starting at base 1. The germline V gene supplies CDR1 SNHLY and CDR2 FYNNEI. Trimming leaves V shorter by 3 bases and J shorter by 1 base, with the junction holding 4 bases beyond the gene matches.

RNA was extracted using the RNeasy kit, and about 0.45 to 1 microgram was reverse transcribed with random hexamers. The immunoSEQ multiplex PCR assay, which covers 54 Vbeta and 13 Jbeta segments, was used to amplify TCR beta CDR3 regions. PCR amplification bias was corrected using a synthetic template baseline for primer optimization and computational correction. The study's processing was this. Reads were assigned to V, D and J genes according to IMGT and analyzed in immunoSEQ Analyzer, with only productive sequences retained. To calculate clonality, Shannon entropy was normalized by log2 of the number of productive unique sequences and then subtracted from one. For each patient and control, public and private clones were evaluated within the 100 most prevalent clones. A clone was defined as Susac-specific if it was absent from the healthy and MS cohorts, from over a thousand published viral clones and from other ImmuneACCESS disease sequences. Using fastp trimming at Q25 and MiXCR clonotype assembly, TCRdb reanalyzed the public sequencing data and kept in-frame beta chains. Each CDR3 protein gets just one entry, which takes the most common genes and DNA from the rows behind it. The V and J calls shown here were made by TCRdb, not taken from the authors' results. For this sample the table gives about 190,000 distinct CDR3 sequences, of which approximately 95% were detected only once. Around 0.16% of the sample comes from the top ten.

Results and caveats for the whole study, not just this receptor: Clonal expansion was seen in Susac syndrome CD8+ repertoires, peaking in CD8+ TEMRA cells and being greater in clinically active patients than in remitting ones. The number of individuals in the TCR sequencing and HLA analysis was acknowledged as relatively small. Roughly 15 Susac-specific public clones were identified in the total CD8+ repertoire, and roughly five Susac-specific public clones were identified in the CD8+ TEMRA repertoire.

Points on this clonotype: This clone's antigen is unknown. Per-base quality was not reported, and no clone a single base away is much larger than it.

What was sequenced was CD8+ T cells from PBMCs. This clonotype was obtained from a human donor with Susac syndrome. The chain couples TRBV2 to TRBJ2-7; 9 bases in the middle match TRBD2. The sequenced DNA: TGTGCCAGCAGTGAGGTAGCGGGGGCATCCTACGAGCAGTACTTC. This encodes CASSEVAGASYEQYF.